The rows below give T cell receptor beta chains drawn from one sample of a study of cytomegalovirus exposure and HLA in healthy donors. The assay was immunoSEQ multiplex PCR, and TCRdb's table has in-frame clones only and misses some. This table has a few hundred thousand clones, approximately 83% appearing once. Sequenced sample: PBMCs. Receptor source: a woman aged 30 to 39 in good health and CMV-seropositive. Each CDR3 is given with its conserved first and last residue. Each record gives: D gene, J gene, V gene, CDR3 DNA, CDR3 protein. D genes are given only for firm matches.

TRBD1 TRBJ2-5 TRBV6-1 TGTGCCAGCAGTCCCGGGACAGGGTTTGAGACCCAGTACTTC CASSPGTGFETQYF
NA TRBJ2-5 TRBV5-1 TGCGCCAGCAGCCTTAGTAGCGGAGGTGGAGGCGAGACCCAGTACTTC CASSLSSGGGGETQYF
NA TRBJ1-5 TRBV25-1 TGTGCCAGCAGCCGGAGTGCGAATCAGCCCCAGCATTTT CASSRSANQPQHF
TRBD2 TRBJ2-3 TRBV6-1 TGTGCCAGCAGTGTTCAGCGGGAGGGCCCCGATACGCAGTATTTT CASSVQREGPDTQYF
TRBD1 TRBJ2-7 TRBV5-6 TGTGCCAGCAGCGGCCGACAGGGAGTGTTCGAGCAGTACTTC CASSGRQGVFEQYF
TRBD1 TRBJ1-1 TRBV19 TGTGCCAGTAGGACAGGGGGCCTCTTGAACACTGAAGCTTTCTTT CASRTGGLLNTEAFF
NA TRBJ2-3 TRBV2 TGTGCCAGCAGTGTATTGGGCGGGGAAACAGATACGCAGTATTTT CASSVLGGETDTQYF
TRBD2 TRBJ2-5 TRBV29-1 TGCAGCGTGGGACTAGCGGGACACCAAGAGACCCAGTACTTC CSVGLAGHQETQYF
TRBD1 TRBJ1-1 TRBV30 TGTGCCTGGACTGGACAGGGGAACACTGAAGCTTTCTTT CAWTGQGNTEAFF
NA TRBJ2-1 TRBV29-1 TGCACCTCGTTGTCCTGGACCAATGAGCAGTTCTTC CTSLSWTNEQFF
TRBD2 TRBJ2-3 TRBV5-6 TGTGCCAGCAGCCCGGGAGCCCCGGGACTAGCGGTCCCTACGCAGTATTTT CASSPGAPGLAVPTQYF
TRBD1 TRBJ1-1 TRBV29-1 TGCAGCGGACGGACAGGGGTAGCGATGAACACTGAAGCTTTCTTT CSGRTGVAMNTEAFF
TRBD2 TRBJ2-4 TRBV11-1 TGTGCCAGCAGCTTTTCCGAGCGGGGCTCTGCCAAAAACATTCAGTACTTC CASSFSERGSAKNIQYF
NA TRBJ1-5 TRBV19 TGTGCCAGTAGGCCGCTTAGGCAGGGTCAAATAAAAAATCAGCCCCAGCATTTT CASRPLRQGQIKNQPQHF
NA TRBJ2-7 TRBV4-1 TGCGCCAGCAGCCCCGGGAGCTCCTACGAGCAGTACTTC CASSPGSSYEQYF